The 14 T cell receptor beta chains listed next were all sequenced from one sample in a study of T cell responses to AZD1222 COVID-19 vaccine. TCRdb keeps only in-frame clones here, not all; method: immunoSEQ multiplex PCR. The sample consists of 180,000 or so clones, around 90% of them appearing once. Sequences were derived from peripheral blood, sampled 28 days after the second AZD1222 dose. The receptors shown here come from an adult who received the AZD1222 COVID-19 vaccine.

The chain couples TRBV19 to TRBJ1-1, with D maybe TRBD1 (6 bases). Trimming pared 6 bases from V and 4 bases from J, leaving 18 bases between. The CDR3 spans 15 residues. The germline V gene encodes CDR1 LNHDA and CDR2 SQIVND (reference sequence). The CDR3 nucleotides read TGTGCCAGTAGAACCCCCGGGGGGGCGCGCACTGAAGCTTTCTTT. Amino acid sequence: CASRTPGGARTEAFF. The full variable domain, in which reference TRBV19 and TRBJ1-1 provide the parts outside the CDR3, is DGGITQSPKYLFRKEGQNVTLSCEQNLNHDAMYWYRQDPGQGLRLIYYSQIVNDFQKGDIAEGYSVSREKKESFPLTVTSAQKNPTAFYLCASRTPGGARTEAFFGQGTRLTVV.

The chain employs TRBV5-1 and TRBJ2-1; weak D call: TRBD1 (6 bases). Germline loops: CDR1 SGHRS, CDR2 YFSETQ. This CDR3 is built from 14 residues. Trimming took 10 bases from V and 6 from J, leaving 20 bases between them. This CDR3 is CALKGTLARNEQFF. The CDR3 coding sequence is TGCGCCCTAAAGGGGACACTCGCACGCAATGAGCAGTTCTTC.

The chain is built from TRBV7-8 and TRBJ2-5; the D is unclear. The germline gives CDR1 SGHVS, CDR2 FQNEAQ. Deletions cut 2 bases from V and 0 bases from J, with 13 bases between. There are 16 residues in the CDR3. The CDR3 here is CASSLLSMAYQETQYF. CDR3 sequence (DNA): TGTGCCAGCAGCTTATTGTCTATGGCTTACCAAGAGACCCAGTACTTC. Together with reference TRBV7-8 and TRBJ2-5, the CDR3 gives the full variable domain: GAGVSQSPRYKVAKRGQDVALRCDPISGHVSLFWYQQALGQGPEFLTYFQNEAQLDKSGLPSDRFFAERPEGSVSTLKIQRTQQEDSAVYLCASSLLSMAYQETQYFGPGTRLLVL.

As for this clone: The same CDR3 arises from other DNA sequences in this sample as well. The chain joins TRBV7-2 to TRBJ2-7, with unresolved D. V lost 1 base and J 2 bases, leaving 9 bases between the germline ends. The CDR3 length is 14 residues. CDR1 is SGHTA and CDR2 is FQGNSA in the germline V gene. CDR3 protein: CASSLVPGPYEQYF. CDR3 bases: TGTGCCAGCAGCTTAGTCCCCGGGCCCTACGAGCAGTACTTC. Full variable domain (outside the CDR3, taken from reference TRBV7-2 and TRBJ2-7): GAGVSQSPSNKVTEKGKDVELRCDPISGHTALYWYRQSLGQGLEFLIYFQGNSAPDKSGLPSDRFSAERTGGSVSTLTIQRTQQEDSAVYLCASSLVPGPYEQYFGPGTRLTVT.

V is TRBV6-4 and J is TRBJ2-5, with D possibly matching TRBD1 (6 bases). Between the trimmed V and J ends, which lost 4 bases and 2 bases, there was a span of 14 bases. The CDR3 spans 15 residues. The V gene's germline CDR1 is MRHNA and CDR2 SNTAGT. CDR3 in amino acids: CASSASPGDQETQYF. For the CDR3, the DNA is TGTGCCAGCAGTGCGTCTCCAGGGGATCAAGAGACCCAGTACTTC.

The chain combines TRBV12-3 or TRBV12-4 with TRBJ2-1; D may be TRBD2 (7 bases). Trimming took 6 bases from V and 9 from J, leaving 15 bases between them. The CDR3 length is 13 residues. CDR3 sequence reads: CASRGEAGAEQFF. DNA for the CDR3: TGTGCCAGCAGGGGGGAGGCGGGGGCTGAGCAGTTCTTC.

This chain uses TRBV7-9 with TRBJ1-2; weak D call: TRBD1 (5 bases). Looked up from germline, CDR1 is SEHNR and CDR2 is FQNEAQ (reference sequence). Between the trimmed V and J ends, which lost 4 bases and 13 bases, there was a span of 22 bases. This CDR3 comprises 14 residues. CDR3 DNA: TGTGCCAGCAGCTCGGGACTGCCTATCCGGGATTCCACCTTC. As protein: CASSSGLPIRDSTF.

The chain combines TRBV2 with TRBJ1-5; no reliable D call. This CDR3 spans 15 amino acids. Looked up from germline, CDR1 is SNHLY and CDR2 is FYNNEI. V gave up 3 bases and J gave up 6 bases, with 15 bases separating them. The CDR3: CASSDSFPGSQPQHF. The CDR3, as DNA: TGTGCCAGCAGTGACTCGTTCCCCGGGAGTCAGCCCCAGCATTTT.

This rearrangement joins TRBV7-9 to TRBJ1-1; no clear D. Germline lookup yields CDR1 SEHNR and CDR2 FQNEAQ (reference sequence). Trimming took off 5 bases at V and 8 bases at J, with 9 bases between the two ends. CDR3 size: 11 residues. CDR3: CASSPGLEAFF. CDR3 sequence (DNA): TGTGCCAGCAGCCCGGGTCTAGAAGCTTTCTTT.

The chain links TRBV19 to TRBJ1-2; D unclear. Trimming removed 6 bases from V and 0 bases from J, with 14 bases in between. This CDR3 has 15 amino acids. Germline CDR1 reads LNHDA; CDR2 reads SQIVND (reference sequence). The CDR3 region has the DNA TGTGCCAGTAGCCCAAACATAAGAGCTAACTATGGCTACACCTTC. Protein product: CASSPNIRANYGYTF. Supplemented by reference TRBV19 and TRBJ1-2, the full variable domain reads DGGITQSPKYLFRKEGQNVTLSCEQNLNHDAMYWYRQDPGQGLRLIYYSQIVNDFQKGDIAEGYSVSREKKESFPLTVTSAQKNPTAFYLCASSPNIRANYGYTFGSGTRLTVV.

V gene TRBV12-2 combines with J gene TRBJ2-1. TRBV12-2 is designated a pseudogene. This CDR3 contains 16 residues. This chain's CDR3 is CASRPVTPSSYNEQFF. CDR3 nucleotide sequence: TGTGCAAGTCGCCCCGTCACACCGAGCTCCTACAATGAGCAGTTCTTC.

The chain joins TRBV7-2 to TRBJ2-1; 7 nucleotides line up with TRBD2. This CDR3 spans 15 amino acids. Unmatched junction bases numbered 6, after V lost 1 base and J lost 6 bases. CDR1 is SGHTA, CDR2 FQGNSA, per germline. CDR3: CASSLGGGSGNEQFF. DNA of the CDR3: TGTGCCAGCAGCTTAGGAGGCGGGAGTGGCAATGAGCAGTTCTTC.

The chain recombines TRBV7-9 with TRBJ1-2; no firm D call. Germline assignment: CDR1 SEHNR and CDR2 FQNEAQ (reference sequence). With 5 bases removed from V and 3 bases from J, the gap between germline ends came to 7 bases. The CDR3 has 12 residues. CDR3 DNA sequence: TGTGCCAGCAGCCCAGAGGACTATGGCTACACCTTC. It is translated as CASSPEDYGYTF.

V is TRBV11-2 and J is TRBJ2-7; 7 bases match TRBD1. This CDR3 region has 14 residues. CDR1 and CDR2 from the germline V gene are SGHAT and FQNNGV. The junction had 2 bases not matched to a gene; V was cut back by 0 bases and J by 3 bases. CDR3 loop: CASSLDAGGYEQYF. CDR3 coding DNA: TGTGCCAGCAGCTTAGATGCAGGGGGCTACGAGCAGTACTTC.